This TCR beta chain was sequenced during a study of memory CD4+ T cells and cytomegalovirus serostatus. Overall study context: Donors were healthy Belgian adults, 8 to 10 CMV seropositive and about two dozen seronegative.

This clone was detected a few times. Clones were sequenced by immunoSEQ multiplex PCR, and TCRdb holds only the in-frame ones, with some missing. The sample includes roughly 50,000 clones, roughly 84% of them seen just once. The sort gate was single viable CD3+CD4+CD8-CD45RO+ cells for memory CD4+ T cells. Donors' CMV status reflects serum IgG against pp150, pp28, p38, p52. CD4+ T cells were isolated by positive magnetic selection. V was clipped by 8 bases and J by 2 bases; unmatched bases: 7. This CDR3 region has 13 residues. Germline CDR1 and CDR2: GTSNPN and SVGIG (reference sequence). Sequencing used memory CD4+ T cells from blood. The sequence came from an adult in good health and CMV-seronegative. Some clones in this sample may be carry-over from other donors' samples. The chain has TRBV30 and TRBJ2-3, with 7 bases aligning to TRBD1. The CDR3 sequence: CAGQGGNTDTQYF. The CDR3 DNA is TGTGCCGGACAAGGGGGCAACACAGATACGCAGTATTTT.